Listed below are T cell receptor beta chains from one sample, sequenced in a study of blood T cells in healthy people across ages. TCRdb fed the 5' RACE reads into MiXCR, producing one record per CDR3 protein. The sample yields about 700,000 distinct CDR3 sequences, about a third seen once. Source material: blood. All receptors derive from an elderly woman in good health. CDR3s include the opening cysteine and the closing phenylalanine or tryptophan. Fields, in order: CDR3 protein, CDR3 DNA, D gene, clone size, J gene, V gene. The D gene is left open where the match is weak. Size is stated for part of the rows, as once, few or many counts, or as a class when the clone is expanded.

CDR3 protein: CASSLVADQNYGYTF
CDR3 DNA: TGTGCCAGCAGCTTGGTGGCAGATCAGAACTATGGCTACACCTTC
D gene: .
clone size: .
J gene: TRBJ1-2
V gene: TRBV5-4

CDR3 protein: CASSSDRRNSPLHF
CDR3 DNA: TGTGCCAGCAGCTCGGACAGGAGAAATTCACCCCTCCACTTT
D gene: TRBD1
clone size: many
J gene: TRBJ1-6
V gene: TRBV7-9

CDR3 protein: CASSLGPNGNTIYF
CDR3 DNA: TGTGCCAGCAGCCTGGGACCGAATGGAAACACCATATATTTT
D gene: .
clone size: few
J gene: TRBJ1-3
V gene: TRBV3-1

CDR3 protein: CASSLGTGGTEQYF
CDR3 DNA: TGTGCCAGTAGTTTGGGGACAGGGGGGACCGAGCAGTACTTC
D gene: TRBD1
clone size: .
J gene: TRBJ2-7
V gene: TRBV19

CDR3 protein: CSAIPQGSGYTF
CDR3 DNA: TGCAGTGCTATCCCCCAGGGGTCTGGCTACACCTTC
D gene: .
clone size: many
J gene: TRBJ1-2
V gene: TRBV20-1

CDR3 protein: CASSVGLAGVTDTQYF
CDR3 DNA: TGTGCCAGCAGCGTGGGACTAGCGGGGGTCACAGATACGCAGTATTTT
D gene: TRBD2
clone size: many
J gene: TRBJ2-3
V gene: TRBV9

CDR3 protein: CSARGTGMNTEAFF
CDR3 DNA: TGCAGTGCTAGGGGGACAGGGATGAACACTGAAGCTTTCTTT
D gene: TRBD1
clone size: .
J gene: TRBJ1-1
V gene: TRBV20-1

CDR3 protein: CASSGGGMRYTF
CDR3 DNA: TGTGCCAGTTCCGGGGGAGGGATGCGCTACACCTTC
D gene: .
clone size: many
J gene: TRBJ1-2
V gene: TRBV6-5

CDR3 protein: CASSPRRLNTEAFF
CDR3 DNA: TGTGCCAGCAGCCCCAGACGGTTGAACACTGAAGCTTTCTTT
D gene: .
clone size: few
J gene: TRBJ1-1
V gene: TRBV7-9

CDR3 protein: CASSVLGSGLRTDTQYF
CDR3 DNA: TGTGCCAGCAGCGTACTAGGCTCGGGACTCCGCACAGATACGCAGTATTTT
D gene: .
clone size: many
J gene: TRBJ2-3
V gene: TRBV9

CDR3 protein: CASSQGTASERETQFF
CDR3 DNA: TGTGCCAGCAGCCAAGGAACGGCTAGCGAGAGAGAGACCCAGTTCTTC
D gene: .
clone size: .
J gene: TRBJ2-1
V gene: TRBV4-2

CDR3 protein: CASQPDGGVNEQYF
CDR3 DNA: TGTGCCAGCCAGCCGGACGGAGGAGTCAACGAGCAGTACTTC
D gene: .
clone size: .
J gene: TRBJ2-7
V gene: TRBV6-2/TRBV6-3

CDR3 protein: CASTKGRVKGYEQYF
CDR3 DNA: TGTGCCAGCACCAAGGGTAGGGTTAAAGGCTACGAGCAGTACTTC
D gene: .
clone size: .
J gene: TRBJ2-7
V gene: TRBV7-2

CDR3 protein: CASTPDRGGGYTF
CDR3 DNA: TGTGCCAGCACCCCTGACAGGGGGGGTGGCTACACCTTC
D gene: TRBD1
clone size: once
J gene: TRBJ1-2
V gene: TRBV28

CDR3 protein: CASSQDLGIRETQYF
CDR3 DNA: TGTGCCAGCAGCCAAGATTTGGGCATCCGGGAGACCCAGTACTTC
D gene: .
clone size: many
J gene: TRBJ2-5
V gene: TRBV3-1

CDR3 protein: CASSGPWAGLGYGYTF
CDR3 DNA: TGTGCCAGCAGTGGGCCCTGGGCAGGGCTCGGCTATGGCTACACCTTC
D gene: .
clone size: few
J gene: TRBJ1-2
V gene: TRBV25-1

CDR3 protein: CASSYPGVDSPLHF
CDR3 DNA: TGTGCCAGCAGTTACCCGGGTGTTGATTCACCCCTCCACTTT
D gene: .
clone size: many
J gene: TRBJ1-6
V gene: TRBV6-5

CDR3 protein: CSVERQGRTDTQYF
CDR3 DNA: TGCAGCGTTGAAAGACAGGGGAGGACAGATACGCAGTATTTT
D gene: TRBD1
clone size: many
J gene: TRBJ2-3
V gene: TRBV29-1